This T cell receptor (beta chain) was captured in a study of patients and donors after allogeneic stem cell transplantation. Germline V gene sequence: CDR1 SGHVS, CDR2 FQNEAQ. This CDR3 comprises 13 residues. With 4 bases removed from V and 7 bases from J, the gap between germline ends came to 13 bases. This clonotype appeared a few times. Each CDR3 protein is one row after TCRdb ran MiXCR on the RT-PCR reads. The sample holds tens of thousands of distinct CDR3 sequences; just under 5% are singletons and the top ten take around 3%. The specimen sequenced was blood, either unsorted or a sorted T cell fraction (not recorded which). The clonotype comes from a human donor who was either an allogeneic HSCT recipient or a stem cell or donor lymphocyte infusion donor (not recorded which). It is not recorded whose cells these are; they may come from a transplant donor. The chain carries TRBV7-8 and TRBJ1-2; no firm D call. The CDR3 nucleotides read TGTGCCAGCAGCTCAACTAGGGAGCTTGGCTACACCTTC. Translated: CASSSTRELGYTF.